This T cell receptor (beta chain) derives from a study of blood T cell repertoires in COVID-19. Study details: From T cells, B-cell-depleted T cells, or PBMCs came the material, which was cDNA or gDNA.

Original handling: Reference gene primer amplification gave nucleated cell count estimates. Sequenced by immunoSEQ multiplex PCR; TCRdb stores in-frame clones only, minus some. V, J and clone size are those of that table, while D and trimming were read from the DNA. Seen here are about 45,000 clones, 83% observed once, and the top ten hold approximately 7.6%. Germline V gives CDR1 SGHDN, CDR2 FVKESK. Trimming took off 0 bases at V and 5 bases at J, with 10 bases between the two ends. CDR3 length: 15 residues. This clonotype was sampled from a man at least 80 years old in a cohort sampled during active COVID-19. The rearrangement uses TRBV14 and TRBJ2-2, with D possibly TRBD1 on 6 matching bases. Sequenced sample: peripheral blood. DNA of the CDR3: TGTGCCAGCAGCCAAGATAAGGACAGTACCGGGGAGCTGTTTTTT. It codes for CASSQDKDSTGELFF.